A selection of T cell receptor beta chains follows, all from one sample in a study of blood T cell repertoires in COVID-19. Profiling relied on immunoSEQ multiplex PCR, and the TCRdb table lists in-frame clones only, not all of them. The repertoire holds fewer than 250,000 clones, with around nine tenths as singletons. The specimen was peripheral blood. These receptors were collected from a woman aged 60 to 75 who had recovered from COVID-19. The CDR3 runs from the conserved cysteine through the conserved F or W. D genes are given only for firm matches. Size tells how often a clone was seen (once, few, many) or the class of an expanded clone, and some rows leave it out.

abundance	v_gene	j_gene	d_gene	CDR3aa	CDR3nt
NA	TRBV6-5	TRBJ1-2	TRBD1	CASSLSGQGPRYTF	TGTGCCAGCAGTCTTTCGGGACAGGGCCCACGCTACACCTTC
NA	TRBV10-1	TRBJ2-5	TRBD2	CASATSGGYLQETQYF	TGCGCCAGCGCTACTAGCGGGGGGTACTTGCAAGAGACCCAGTACTTC
NA	TRBV12-5	TRBJ2-3	NA	CASGLTSSYTDTQYF	TGTGCTAGTGGTTTGACTAGCTCGTACACAGATACGCAGTATTTT
NA	TRBV19	TRBJ2-3	NA	CASSQSLSTDTQYF	TGTGCCAGTAGTCAAAGCCTTAGCACAGATACGCAGTATTTT
NA	TRBV10-3	TRBJ1-2	TRBD1	CAISFSDRQRDGYTF	TGTGCCATCAGTTTTTCGGACAGGCAAAGGGATGGCTACACCTTC
NA	TRBV5-1	TRBJ1-4	TRBD1	CASSSVTGTNEKLFF	TGCGCCAGCAGCTCGGTGACAGGGACTAATGAAAAACTGTTTTTT
NA	TRBV15	TRBJ2-7	NA	CATSRDTGEQYF	TGTGCCACCAGCAGAGATACGGGGGAGCAGTACTTC
NA	TRBV4-3	TRBJ2-5	NA	CASSQVRRAGQYF	TGCGCCAGCAGCCAAGTAAGGCGGGCGGGGCAGTACTTC
NA	TRBV28	TRBJ2-1	TRBD2	CASSFLYGLAGDYSYNEQFF	TGTGCCAGCAGTTTCCTTTACGGGCTAGCGGGGGACTACTCCTACAATGAGCAGTTCTTC
NA	TRBV5-1	TRBJ2-3	NA	CASSLAADTDTQYF	TGCGCCAGCAGCTTGGCGGCGGACACAGATACGCAGTATTTT
NA	TRBV5-1	TRBJ2-1	TRBD2	CASSLVPSGGNEQFF	TGCGCCAGCAGCTTGGTGCCTAGCGGGGGCAATGAGCAGTTCTTC
NA	TRBV24-1	TRBJ2-6	TRBD1	CATSERQGGEGANVLTF	TGTGCCACCAGTGAGCGACAGGGGGGCGAAGGGGCCAACGTCCTGACTTTC
NA	TRBV2	TRBJ2-7	TRBD1	CASRIPGQGYEQYF	TGTGCCAGCAGAATCCCGGGACAGGGTTACGAGCAGTACTTC
NA	TRBV5-1	TRBJ2-3	NA	CASSLRVQGTGTDTQYF	TGCGCCAGCAGCTTGCGCGTTCAGGGTACAGGCACAGATACGCAGTATTTT
few	TRBV5-4	TRBJ1-1	NA	CASRVEEPMNTEAFF	TGTGCCAGCAGGGTCGAGGAACCAATGAACACTGAAGCTTTCTTT
NA	TRBV6-4	TRBJ2-2	NA	CASLQGLAGELFF	TGTGCCAGCCTCCAGGGTTTGGCCGGGGAGCTGTTTTTT
NA	TRBV7-9	TRBJ2-7	TRBD1	CASSMGQFYEQYF	TGTGCCAGCAGCATGGGACAGTTCTACGAGCAGTACTTC
NA	TRBV7-2	TRBJ2-7	TRBD2	CASSLALLAGDLEQYF	TGTGCCAGCAGCTTAGCGCTCCTAGCGGGGGATCTCGAGCAGTACTTC
NA	TRBV11-3	TRBJ2-2	TRBD2	CASSPGTSGNTGELFF	TGTGCCAGCAGCCCCGGGACTAGCGGGAACACCGGGGAGCTGTTTTTT
NA	TRBV24-1	TRBJ2-1	NA	CATRPSGEYNEQFF	TGTGCCACCAGGCCCTCGGGGGAGTACAATGAGCAGTTCTTC
NA	TRBV6-5	TRBJ2-3	TRBD1	CASSQQGDTQYF	TGTGCCAGCAGCCAACAGGGGGATACGCAGTATTTT
few	TRBV6-5	TRBJ1-2	TRBD1	CASSLNRGNYGYTF	TGTGCCAGCAGTTTAAACAGGGGAAACTATGGCTACACCTTC
NA	TRBV10-1	TRBJ2-5	TRBD2	CASRKRASGVWGETQYF	TGCGCCAGCAGAAAGAGGGCTAGCGGGGTGTGGGGAGAGACCCAGTACTTC
NA	TRBV7-3	TRBJ2-1	TRBD2	CASSPGTSGMGEQFF	TGTGCCAGCAGCCCGGGGACTAGCGGGATGGGTGAGCAGTTCTTC
NA	TRBV12-5	TRBJ1-2	TRBD1	CASGPPGTAIYGYTF	TGTGCTAGTGGTCCACCGGGGACAGCAATCTATGGCTACACCTTC
NA	TRBV6-5	TRBJ1-1	NA	CASRPPPDTNTEAFF	TGTGCCAGCAGACCCCCCCCTGACACGAACACTGAAGCTTTCTTT
NA	TRBV5-1	TRBJ1-1	NA	CASSSRTGMNTEAFF	TGCGCCAGCAGCTCCCGAACAGGAATGAACACTGAAGCTTTCTTT
NA	TRBV6-5	TRBJ1-1	NA	CASSYIGVGVAFF	TGTGCCAGCAGTTACATCGGGGTGGGTGTCGCTTTCTTT
NA	TRBV27	TRBJ1-2	NA	CASSLRGRLPEGTEYTF	TGTGCCAGCAGTTTGCGGGGGAGGCTTCCGGAGGGTACTGAATACACCTTC
NA	TRBV11-3	TRBJ2-5	NA	CASSLGGGDSQETQYF	TGTGCCAGCAGCTTAGGCGGCGGGGATTCTCAAGAGACCCAGTACTTC
once	TRBV19	TRBJ1-2	NA	CASSIEGGYTF	TGTGCCAGTAGTATTGAGGGTGGCTACACCTTC
NA	TRBV28	TRBJ1-1	TRBD1	CASSFSGTGAMNTEAFF	TGTGCCAGCAGTTTCAGTGGGACAGGGGCCATGAACACTGAAGCTTTCTTT
once	TRBV5-1	TRBJ2-3	NA	CASSLYQARDTQYF	TGCGCCAGCAGCTTGTACCAAGCGAGAGATACGCAGTATTTT
NA	TRBV11-2	TRBJ2-2	TRBD2	CASSFPSGGINTGELFF	TGTGCCAGCAGCTTTCCCAGCGGGGGGATTAACACCGGGGAGCTGTTTTTT
NA	TRBV4-1	TRBJ2-1	TRBD2	CASRGVLQRGYNEQFF	TGCGCCAGCAGGGGTGTACTACAGCGGGGCTACAATGAGCAGTTCTTC
NA	TRBV2	TRBJ2-7	NA	CASSEYSFGQYF	TGTGCCAGCAGCGAATACTCGTTTGGGCAGTACTTC
NA	TRBV5-1	TRBJ2-2	NA	CASSLTTPGTYTGELFF	TGCGCCAGCAGCCTAACCACCCCGGGGACTTACACCGGGGAGCTGTTTTTT
NA	TRBV7-3	TRBJ2-1	TRBD1	CASSISTGAREQFF	TGTGCCAGCAGCATCAGTACAGGGGCGCGTGAGCAGTTCTTC
NA	TRBV6-2/TRBV6-3	TRBJ1-6	NA	CASSYAQVGGGNSPLHF	TGTGCCAGCAGTTACGCCCAGGTGGGAGGGGGTAATTCACCCCTCCACTTT
NA	TRBV5-1	TRBJ2-5	NA	CASSLGTTTRETQYF	TGCGCCAGCAGCTTGGGGACTACCACTCGAGAGACCCAGTACTTC
NA	TRBV7-2	TRBJ1-4	NA	CASSLVGAVNEKLFF	TGTGCCAGCAGCTTGGTTGGGGCGGTTAATGAAAAACTGTTTTTT
once	TRBV21-1	TRBJ2-7	NA	CASSSRTEFSYEQYF	TGTGCCAGCAGCTCGCGGACAGAGTTCAGCTACGAGCAGTACTTC
NA	TRBV7-8	TRBJ1-1	NA	CASYPWGGDIYTEAFF	TGTGCCAGCTACCCCTGGGGGGGAGATATATACACTGAAGCTTTCTTT
NA	TRBV6-5	TRBJ1-2	NA	CASSYESQGGYTF	TGTGCCAGCAGTTACGAATCCCAGGGGGGCTACACCTTC
NA	TRBV4-2	TRBJ2-3	NA	CASRSNRDTQYF	TGTGCCAGCAGGTCAAACAGGGATACGCAGTATTTT
NA	TRBV11-2	TRBJ1-4	NA	CASSLEFPARDEKLFF	TGTGCCAGCAGCTTAGAGTTTCCTGCCCGGGATGAAAAACTGTTTTTT
NA	TRBV6-2/TRBV6-3	TRBJ2-3	TRBD2	CASSYSQTSRVPDTQYF	TGTGCCAGCAGTTACTCCCAGACTAGCAGGGTTCCAGATACGCAGTATTTT
NA	TRBV7-9	TRBJ2-5	NA	CALANAETQYF	TGTGCCTTAGCCAATGCGGAGACCCAGTACTTC
once	TRBV24-1	TRBJ1-2	NA	CATSESGYGYTF	TGTGCCACCAGTGAATCGGGCTATGGCTACACCTTC
few	TRBV28	TRBJ1-2	TRBD1	CASSSWTGNYGYTF	TGTGCCAGCAGTTCGTGGACAGGGAACTATGGCTACACCTTC
NA	TRBV4-3	TRBJ2-7	NA	CASSQDRGPPRQYF	TGCGCCAGCAGCCAAGACAGGGGCCCCCCTCGACAGTACTTC